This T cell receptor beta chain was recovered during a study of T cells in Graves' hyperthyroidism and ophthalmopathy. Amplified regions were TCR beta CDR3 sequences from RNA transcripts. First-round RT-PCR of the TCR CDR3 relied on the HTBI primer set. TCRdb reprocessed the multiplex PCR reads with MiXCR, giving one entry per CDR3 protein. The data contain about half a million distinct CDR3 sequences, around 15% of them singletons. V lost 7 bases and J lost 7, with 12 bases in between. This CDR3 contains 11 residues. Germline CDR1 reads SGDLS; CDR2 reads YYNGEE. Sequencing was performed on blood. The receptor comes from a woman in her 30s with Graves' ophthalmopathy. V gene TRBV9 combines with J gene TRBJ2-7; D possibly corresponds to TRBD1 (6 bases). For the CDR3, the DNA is TGTGCCAGCTCCGGGACATCGGAGCAGTACTTC. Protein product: CASSGTSEQYF.